The 9 T cell receptor beta chains below come from one sample, sequenced in a study of cytomegalovirus exposure and HLA in healthy donors. Method: immunoSEQ multiplex PCR; TCRdb's copy keeps in-frame clones and lacks some. The top ten hold about 2.7% of the sample, which has about 160,000 clones, 88% seen once. Sequencing was carried out using PBMCs. Receptors originate from a man between 18 and 29 years old in good health and CMV-seronegative.

The CDR3 sequence is CASSLLRVAGLAGYNEQFF. The DNA for the CDR3 is TGTGCCAGCAGCTTGTTACGGGTGGCGGGACTAGCGGGGTACAATGAGCAGTTCTTC. The gene calls are TRBV5-6 and TRBJ2-1; 13 nucleotides match TRBD2. The germline gives CDR1 SGHDT, CDR2 YYEEEE. This CDR3 spans 19 amino acids. With V trimmed by 1 base and J by 4 bases, 11 bases remained unmatched.

The V call is TRBV28, the J call TRBJ2-1; TRBD1 agrees at 7 bases. V gave up 5 bases and J gave up 12 bases; unmatched junction bases: 16. This CDR3 region has 15 residues. The germline V gene encodes CDR1 MDHEN and CDR2 SYDVKM. CDR3 in amino acids: CASSPETGLPWGQFF. DNA for the CDR3: TGTGCCAGCAGTCCTGAGACAGGGCTACCTTGGGGGCAGTTCTTC. Supplemented by reference TRBV28 and TRBJ2-1, the full variable domain reads DVKVTQSSRYLVKRTGEKVFLECVQDMDHENMFWYRQDPGLGLRLIYFSYDVKMKEKGDIPEGYSVSREKKERFSLILESASTNQTSMYLCASSPETGLPWGQFFGPGTRLTVL.

The chain is built from TRBV15 and TRBJ1-5; D may be TRBD1 (5 bases). Germline V CDR1 and CDR2: LNHNV, YYDKDF (reference sequence). V was trimmed by 1 base and J by 0 bases, leaving 10 bases between them. This CDR3 has 16 residues. CDR3 DNA: TGTGCCACCAGCAGAGCGGGAGGGGCTAGCAATCAGCCCCAGCATTTT. Translating gives CATSRAGGASNQPQHF. The full variable domain, rest sourced from reference TRBV15 and TRBJ1-5, is DAMVIQNPRYQVTQFGKPVTLSCSQTLNHNVMYWYQQKSSQAPKLLFHYYDKDFNNEADTPDNFQSRRPNTSFCFLDIRSPGLGDTAMYLCATSRAGGASNQPQHFGDGTRLSIL.

The chain is built from TRBV9 and TRBJ2-7; 11 bases align to TRBD2. The CDR3 totals 16 residues. V shed 0 bases, J shed 1 base, and the junction held 3 bases outside the gene matches. The germline gives CDR1 SGDLS, CDR2 YYNGEE. DNA for the CDR3: TGTGCCAGCAGCGTAGGGGCTAGCGGGAGGTCCTACGAGCAGTACTTC. It yields the protein CASSVGASGRSYEQYF.

CDR3 sequence reads: CASSQAGLNQPQHF. Here the CDR3 DNA reads TGCGCCAGCAGCCAGGCAGGACTTAATCAGCCCCAGCATTTT. The V and J genes are TRBV5-1 and TRBJ1-5; D is unresolved. The V end was cut by 4 bases, the J end by 4 bases, with 12 bases between. Germline V gives CDR1 SGHRS, CDR2 YFSETQ. The CDR3 spans 14 residues. The variable domain in full, with the rest retrieved from reference TRBV5-1 and TRBJ1-5, is KAGVTQTPRYLIKTRGQQVTLSCSPISGHRSVSWYQQTPGQGLQFLFEYFSETQRNKGNFPGRFSGRQFSNSRSEMNVSTLELGDSALYLCASSQAGLNQPQHFGDGTRLSIL.

The chain couples TRBV4-1 to TRBJ2-1, with TRBD2 as a possible D gene (5 bases). Germline values: CDR1 MGHRA, CDR2 YSYEKL. Trimming removed 2 bases at V and 3 bases at J, with 5 bases between. This CDR3 region has 13 residues. The CDR3 DNA follows: TGCGCCAGCAGCCAACGGGACTACAATGAGCAGTTCTTC. This sequence encodes CASSQRDYNEQFF.

The rearrangement links TRBV4-2 to TRBJ2-7; D remains unclear. This CDR3 is built from 16 residues. The V gene's germline CDR1 is LGHNA and CDR2 YNFKEQ. The V end was cut by 0 bases, the J end by 1 base, with 13 bases between. The CDR3 coding sequence is TGTGCCAGCAGCCAAGAGTCCGGGTTAGGATCCTACGAGCAGTACTTC. This encodes CASSQESGLGSYEQYF.

V is TRBV23-1 and J is TRBJ2-6, with a weak D call TRBD2 (5 bases). TRBV23-1 is an ORF; its function is uncertain. CDR3 length equals 14 residues. Trimming took off 11 bases at V and 0 bases at J, with 11 bases between the two ends. The CDR3 coding sequence is TGCGCCCCTCGGCGGGTCTCTGGGGCCAACGTCCTGACTTTC. Protein: CAPRRVSGANVLTF.

This CDR3 reads CASSQGQSTDTQYF. The CDR3 DNA reads TGCGCCAGCAGCCAGGGACAAAGCACAGATACGCAGTATTTT. V and J are TRBV5-1 and TRBJ2-3; D perhaps matches TRBD1 (6 bases). Germline V gene sequence: CDR1 SGHRS, CDR2 YFSETQ. This CDR3 spans 14 amino acids. Between the trimmed V and J ends, which lost 4 bases and 0 bases, there was a span of 9 bases.